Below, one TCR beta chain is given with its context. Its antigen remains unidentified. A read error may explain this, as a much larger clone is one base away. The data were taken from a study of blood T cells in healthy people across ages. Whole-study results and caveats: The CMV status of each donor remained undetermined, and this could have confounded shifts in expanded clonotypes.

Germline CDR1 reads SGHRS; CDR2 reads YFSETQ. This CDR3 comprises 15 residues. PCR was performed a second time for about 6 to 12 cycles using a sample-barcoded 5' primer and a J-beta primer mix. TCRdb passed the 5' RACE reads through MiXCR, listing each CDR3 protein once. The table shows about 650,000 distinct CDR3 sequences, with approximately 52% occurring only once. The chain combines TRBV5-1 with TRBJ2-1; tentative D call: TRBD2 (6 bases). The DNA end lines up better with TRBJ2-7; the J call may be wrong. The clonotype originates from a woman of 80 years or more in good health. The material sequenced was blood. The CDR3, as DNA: TGCGCCAGCAGCATGGGACTCCTCTCCTACAATGAGCAGTACTTC. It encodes CASSMGLLSYNEQYF.